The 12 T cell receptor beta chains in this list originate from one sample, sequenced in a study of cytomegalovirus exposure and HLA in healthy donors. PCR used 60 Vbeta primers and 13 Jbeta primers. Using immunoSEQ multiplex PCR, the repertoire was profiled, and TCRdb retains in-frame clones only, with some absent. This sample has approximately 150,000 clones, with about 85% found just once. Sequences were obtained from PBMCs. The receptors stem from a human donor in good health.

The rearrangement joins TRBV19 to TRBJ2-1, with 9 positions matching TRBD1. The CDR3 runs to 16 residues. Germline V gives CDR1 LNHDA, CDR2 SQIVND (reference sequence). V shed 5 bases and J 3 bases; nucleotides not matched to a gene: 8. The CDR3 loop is CASSRPRGQGYNEQFF. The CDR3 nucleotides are TGTGCCAGTAGTCGACCTAGGGGACAGGGCTACAATGAGCAGTTCTTC.

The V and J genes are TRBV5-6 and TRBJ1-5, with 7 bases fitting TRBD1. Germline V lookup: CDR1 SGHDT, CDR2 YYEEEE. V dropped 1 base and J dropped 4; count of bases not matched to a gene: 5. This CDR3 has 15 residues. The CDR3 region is CASSLWQGQNQPQHF. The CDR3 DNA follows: TGTGCCAGCAGCTTGTGGCAGGGACAGAATCAGCCCCAGCATTTT.

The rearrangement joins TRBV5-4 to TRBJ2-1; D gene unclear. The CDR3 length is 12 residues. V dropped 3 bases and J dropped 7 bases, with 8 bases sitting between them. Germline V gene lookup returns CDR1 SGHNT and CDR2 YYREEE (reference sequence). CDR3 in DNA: TGTGCCAGCAGCTCAACAGAGAATGAGCAGTTCTTC. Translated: CASSSTENEQFF.

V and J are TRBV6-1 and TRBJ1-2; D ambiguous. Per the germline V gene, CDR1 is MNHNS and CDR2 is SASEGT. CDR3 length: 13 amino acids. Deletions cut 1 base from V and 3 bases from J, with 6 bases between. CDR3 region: CASSEGGDYGYTF. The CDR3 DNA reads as TGTGCCAGCAGTGAAGGCGGAGACTATGGCTACACCTTC.

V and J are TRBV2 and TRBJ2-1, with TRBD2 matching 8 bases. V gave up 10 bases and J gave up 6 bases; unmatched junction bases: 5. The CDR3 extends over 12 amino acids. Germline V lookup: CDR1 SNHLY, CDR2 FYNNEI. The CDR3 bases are TGTGCCACGATAGCGGGATTCAATGAGCAGTTCTTC. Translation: CATIAGFNEQFF.

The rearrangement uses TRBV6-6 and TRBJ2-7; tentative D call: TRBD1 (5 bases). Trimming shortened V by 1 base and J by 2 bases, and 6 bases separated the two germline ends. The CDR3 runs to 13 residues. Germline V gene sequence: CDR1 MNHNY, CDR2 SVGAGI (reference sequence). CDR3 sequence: CASSYLTAYEQYF. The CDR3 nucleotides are TGTGCCAGCAGTTACTTGACAGCCTACGAGCAGTACTTC.

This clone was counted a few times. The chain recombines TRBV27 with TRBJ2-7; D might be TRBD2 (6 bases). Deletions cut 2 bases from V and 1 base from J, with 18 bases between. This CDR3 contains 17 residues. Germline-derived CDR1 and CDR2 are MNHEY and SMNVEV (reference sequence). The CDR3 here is CASSLGAGGSGSYEQYF. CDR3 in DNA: TGTGCCAGCAGTTTAGGGGCTGGGGGGAGTGGGTCCTACGAGCAGTACTTC.

The CDR3 spells CASSANFVGTGRVHEQYF. The CDR3 DNA follows: TGTGCCAGCAGCGCAAATTTTGTCGGGACAGGGAGAGTCCACGAGCAGTACTTC. The chain carries TRBV7-6 and TRBJ2-7; 9 nucleotides line up with TRBD1. The CDR3 extends over 18 amino acids. From germline, CDR1 is SGHVS and CDR2 FNYEAQ. V trimming: 5 bases; J trimming: 5 bases; junction bases outside the gene matches: 19.

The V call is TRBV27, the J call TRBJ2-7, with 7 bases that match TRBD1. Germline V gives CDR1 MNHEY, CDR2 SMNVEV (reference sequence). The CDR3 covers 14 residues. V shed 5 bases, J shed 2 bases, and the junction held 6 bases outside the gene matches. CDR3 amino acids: CASSTTGLPYEQYF. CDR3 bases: TGTGCCAGCAGTACGACAGGGCTTCCCTACGAGCAGTACTTC.

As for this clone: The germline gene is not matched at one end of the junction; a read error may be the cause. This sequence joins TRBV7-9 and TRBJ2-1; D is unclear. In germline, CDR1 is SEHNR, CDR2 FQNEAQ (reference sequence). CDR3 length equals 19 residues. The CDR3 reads CSSSLDLGSLFRAYNEQFF. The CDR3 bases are TGTTCCAGCAGCTTAGATTTGGGTTCCCTCTTCCGGGCCTACAATGAGCAGTTCTTC.

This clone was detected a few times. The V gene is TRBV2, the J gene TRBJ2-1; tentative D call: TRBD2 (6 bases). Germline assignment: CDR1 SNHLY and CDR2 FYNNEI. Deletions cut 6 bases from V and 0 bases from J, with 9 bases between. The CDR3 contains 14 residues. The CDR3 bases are TGTGCCAGCAGCGGAGGGAGCTCCTACAATGAGCAGTTCTTC. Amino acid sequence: CASSGGSSYNEQFF.

As DNA, the CDR3 is TGCGCCAGCAGCCAAGGTACGGGAGACGAGCAGTACTTC. This gives the protein CASSQGTGDEQYF. V is TRBV4-3 and J is TRBJ2-7, with D perhaps TRBD2 (6 bases). Germline loops: CDR1 LGHNA, CDR2 YSLEER. V lost 1 base and J lost 5, with 9 bases in between. The CDR3 sequence is 13 residues long.